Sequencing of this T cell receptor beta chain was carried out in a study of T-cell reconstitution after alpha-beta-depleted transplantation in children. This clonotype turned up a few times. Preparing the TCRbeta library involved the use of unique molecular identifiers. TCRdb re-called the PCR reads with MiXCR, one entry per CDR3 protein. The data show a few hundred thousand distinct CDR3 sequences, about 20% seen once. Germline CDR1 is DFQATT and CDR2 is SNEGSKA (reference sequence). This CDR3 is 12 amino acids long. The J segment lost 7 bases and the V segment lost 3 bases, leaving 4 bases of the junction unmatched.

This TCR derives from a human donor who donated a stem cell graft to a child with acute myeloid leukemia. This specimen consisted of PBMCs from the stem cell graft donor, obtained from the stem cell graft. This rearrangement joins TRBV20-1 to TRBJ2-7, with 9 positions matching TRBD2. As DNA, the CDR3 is TGCAGTGCTAGTAGCGGGAGTTGGGAGCAGTACTTC. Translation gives CSASSGSWEQYF.